Described below is a single TCR beta chain sequence and its context. As processed by the authors: Researchers report that nucleated cell counts were estimated from reference gene primer amplification. Sequenced by immunoSEQ multiplex PCR; TCRdb stores in-frame clones only, minus some. That table furnishes V, J and clone size, whereas the DNA furnished D and trimming. The data hold under 150,000 clones, with about 83% observed a single time. The age range of participants was 18 to 89 years, with residence in about 25 US areas. Up to 2 weeks before entering the study, exposed participants had met a COVID-19 case. V lost 4 bases, J lost 0 bases, and 8 bases stayed unmatched. Germline CDR1 SGDLS, CDR2 YYNGEE. The CDR3 contains 18 residues. This record belongs to a study of blood T cell repertoires in COVID-19. For the study at large: Sources were T cells, B-cell-depleted T cells, or PBMCs; the material itself was cDNA or gDNA.

The sequence was obtained from a woman aged 50 to 60 who had been exposed to COVID-19. Sequencing was done on a sample of PBMCs or T cells enriched from blood (not recorded which). The chain joins TRBV9 to TRBJ2-1; 12 bases agree with TRBD1. The CDR3 DNA reads as TGTGCCAGCAGCCCCGCCGGGACAGGGGGCCTCTCCTACAATGAGCAGTTCTTC. As protein: CASSPAGTGGLSYNEQFF.